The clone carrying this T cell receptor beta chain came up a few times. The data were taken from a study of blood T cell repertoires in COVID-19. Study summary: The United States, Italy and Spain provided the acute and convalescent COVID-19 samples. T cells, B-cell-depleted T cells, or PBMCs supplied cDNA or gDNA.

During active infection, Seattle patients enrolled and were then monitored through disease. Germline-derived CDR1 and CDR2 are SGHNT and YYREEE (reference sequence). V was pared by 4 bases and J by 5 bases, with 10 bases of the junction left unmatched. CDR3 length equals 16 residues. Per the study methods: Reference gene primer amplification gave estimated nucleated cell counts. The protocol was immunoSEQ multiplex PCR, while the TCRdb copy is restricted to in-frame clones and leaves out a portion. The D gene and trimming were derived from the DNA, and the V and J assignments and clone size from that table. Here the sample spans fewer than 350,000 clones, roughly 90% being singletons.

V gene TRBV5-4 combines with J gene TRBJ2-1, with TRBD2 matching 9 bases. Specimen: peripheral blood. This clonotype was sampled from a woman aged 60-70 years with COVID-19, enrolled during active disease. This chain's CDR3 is CASSQLSGGGHNEQFF. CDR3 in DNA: TGTGCCAGCAGCCAACTTAGCGGGGGTGGGCACAATGAGCAGTTCTTC. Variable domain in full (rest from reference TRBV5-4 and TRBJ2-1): ETGVTQSPTHLIKTRGQQVTLRCSSQSGHNTVSWYQQALGQGPQFIFQYYREEENGRGNFPPRFSGLQFPNYSSELNVNALELDDSALYLCASSQLSGGGHNEQFFGPGTRLTVL.